This entry is about one T cell receptor beta chain. A multiplex PCR was run with 60 Vbeta primers and 13 Jbeta primers. This table comes from immunoSEQ multiplex PCR, and its TCRdb copy is limited to in-frame clones, with some not included. The sample contains roughly 66,000 clones, 70% to 80% of which appear only once. These data originate in a study of cytomegalovirus exposure and HLA in healthy donors. Trimming pared 2 bases from V and 3 bases from J, leaving 11 bases between. The CDR3 sequence is 14 residues long. Germline V CDR1 and CDR2: MDHEN, SYDVKM. Sequenced input: PBMCs. The V gene is TRBV28, the J gene TRBJ2-7; D possibly corresponds to TRBD2 (5 bases). This sequence originates from a man younger than 35 in good health and CMV-seropositive. The CDR3 sequence: CASSLRGKDYEQYF. The DNA for the CDR3 is TGTGCCAGCAGTTTACGGGGAAAGGACTACGAGCAGTACTTC.